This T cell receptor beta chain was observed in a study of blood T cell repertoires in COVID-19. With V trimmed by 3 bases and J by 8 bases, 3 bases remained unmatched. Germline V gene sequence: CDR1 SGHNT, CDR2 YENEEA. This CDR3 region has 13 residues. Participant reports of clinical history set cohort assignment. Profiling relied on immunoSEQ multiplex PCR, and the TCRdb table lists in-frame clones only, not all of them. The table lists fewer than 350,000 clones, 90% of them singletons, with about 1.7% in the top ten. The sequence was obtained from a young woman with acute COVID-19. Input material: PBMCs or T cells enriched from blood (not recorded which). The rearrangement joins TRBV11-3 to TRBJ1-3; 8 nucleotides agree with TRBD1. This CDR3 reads CASSFDRGDTIYF. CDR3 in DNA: TGTGCCAGCAGCTTCGACAGGGGAGACACCATATATTTT. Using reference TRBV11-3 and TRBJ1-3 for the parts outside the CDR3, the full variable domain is EAGVVQSPRYKIIEKKQPVAFWCNPISGHNTLYWYLQNLGQGPELLIRYENEEAVDDSQLPKDRFSAERLKGVDSTLKIQPAELGDSAVYLCASSFDRGDTIYFGEGSWLTVV.